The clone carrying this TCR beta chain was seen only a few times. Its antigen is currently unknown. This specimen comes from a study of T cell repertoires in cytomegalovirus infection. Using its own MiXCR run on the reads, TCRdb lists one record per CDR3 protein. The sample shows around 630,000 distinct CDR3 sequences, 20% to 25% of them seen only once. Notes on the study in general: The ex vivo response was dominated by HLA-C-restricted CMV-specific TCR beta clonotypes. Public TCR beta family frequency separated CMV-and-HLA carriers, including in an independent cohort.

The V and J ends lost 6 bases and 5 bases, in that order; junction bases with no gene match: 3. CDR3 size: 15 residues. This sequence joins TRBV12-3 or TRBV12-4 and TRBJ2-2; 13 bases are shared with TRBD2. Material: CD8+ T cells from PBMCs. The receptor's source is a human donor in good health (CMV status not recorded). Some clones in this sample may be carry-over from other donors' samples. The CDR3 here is CASSRLAGGTGELFF. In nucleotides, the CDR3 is TGTGCCAGCAGCCGACTAGCGGGGGGAACCGGGGAGCTGTTTTTT.